This record covers a single T cell receptor beta chain. The antigen is unknown. PCR primers comprised 60 Vbeta and 13 Jbeta primers. Repertoires were generated with immunoSEQ multiplex PCR, while TCRdb's copy carries only in-frame clones and drops some. The data hold fewer than 250,000 clones, with about 83% observed a single time. This record belongs to a study of cytomegalovirus exposure and HLA in healthy donors. The study's findings and limits: V- and J-gene trimming of TCR beta was linked (in a later analysis) to a missense DCLRE1C variant. TCR beta chains associated with HLA were, in a later analysis, more clonally expanded than equally common others.

The CDR3 extends over 14 amino acids. Trimming shortened V by 1 base and J by 0 bases, and 6 bases separated the two germline ends. Germline CDR1 is KGHSH and CDR2 is LQKENI. This chain connects TRBV18 to TRBJ1-1; no definite D call. The source material was PBMCs. The origin of this receptor is a man aged 40-50 years in good health and CMV-seronegative. The CDR3 DNA reads as TGTGCCAGCTCACCACGCCTAGTGAACACTGAAGCTTTCTTT. It encodes CASSPRLVNTEAFF.